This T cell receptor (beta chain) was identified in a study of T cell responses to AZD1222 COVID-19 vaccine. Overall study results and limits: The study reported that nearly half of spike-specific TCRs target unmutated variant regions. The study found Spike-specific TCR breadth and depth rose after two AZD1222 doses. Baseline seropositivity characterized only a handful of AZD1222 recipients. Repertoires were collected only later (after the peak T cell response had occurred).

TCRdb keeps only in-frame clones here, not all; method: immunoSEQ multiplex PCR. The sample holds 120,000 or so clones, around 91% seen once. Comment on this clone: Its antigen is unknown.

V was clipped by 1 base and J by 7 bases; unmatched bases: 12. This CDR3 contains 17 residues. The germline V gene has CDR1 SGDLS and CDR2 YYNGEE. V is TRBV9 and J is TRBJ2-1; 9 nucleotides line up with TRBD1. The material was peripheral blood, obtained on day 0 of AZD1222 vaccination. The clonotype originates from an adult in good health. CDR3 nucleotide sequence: TGTGCCAGCAGCGTATTTTCCGGGACAGGGCTGGGTAATGAGCAGTTCTTC. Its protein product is CASSVFSGTGLGNEQFF.